This T cell receptor (beta chain) was recorded in a study of blood T cell repertoires in COVID-19. Study in general: Researchers got acute and convalescent COVID-19 samples from the United States, Italy and Spain. Sources were T cells, B-cell-depleted T cells, or PBMCs; the material itself was cDNA or gDNA.

The CDR3 consists of 14 residues. With 0 bases removed from V and 4 bases from J, the gap between germline ends came to 7 bases. Germline assignment: CDR1 MGHRA and CDR2 YSYEKL. Per the authors' pipeline: Reference gene primer amplification gave estimated nucleated cell counts. The table came from immunoSEQ multiplex PCR; TCRdb's copy has only in-frame clones and leaves some out. Clone size and the V and J calls come from that table; the DNA yielded D and trimming. The profile shows 300,000 or so clones, around 86% of them singletons. Participant reports of clinical history set cohort assignment. The V and J genes are TRBV4-1 and TRBJ2-1; D gene uncertain. This TCR derives from a woman between 40 and 50 years old with acute COVID-19. What was sequenced was PBMCs or T cells enriched from blood (not recorded which). The CDR3 sequence: CASSQDLLYNEQFF. The CDR3 region has the DNA TGCGCCAGCAGCCAAGATCTTTTGTACAATGAGCAGTTCTTC.